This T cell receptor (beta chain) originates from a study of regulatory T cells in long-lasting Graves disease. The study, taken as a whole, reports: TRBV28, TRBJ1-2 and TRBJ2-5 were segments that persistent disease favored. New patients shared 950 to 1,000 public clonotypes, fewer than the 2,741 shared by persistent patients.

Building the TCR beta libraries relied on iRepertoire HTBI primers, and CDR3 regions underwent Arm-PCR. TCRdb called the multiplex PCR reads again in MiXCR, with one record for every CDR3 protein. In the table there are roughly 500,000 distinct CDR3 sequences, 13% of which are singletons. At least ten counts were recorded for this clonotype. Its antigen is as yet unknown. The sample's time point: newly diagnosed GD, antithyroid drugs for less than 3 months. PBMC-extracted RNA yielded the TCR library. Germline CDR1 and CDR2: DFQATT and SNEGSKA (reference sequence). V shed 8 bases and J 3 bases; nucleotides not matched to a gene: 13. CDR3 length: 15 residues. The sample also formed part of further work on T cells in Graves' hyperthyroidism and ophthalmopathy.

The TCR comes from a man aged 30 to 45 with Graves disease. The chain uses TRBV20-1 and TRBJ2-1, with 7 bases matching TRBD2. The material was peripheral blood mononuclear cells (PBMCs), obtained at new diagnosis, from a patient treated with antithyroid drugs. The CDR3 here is CSSAWWGGNYNEQFF. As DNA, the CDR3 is TGCAGTTCCGCCTGGTGGGGAGGGAACTACAATGAGCAGTTCTTC.